The 7 T cell receptor beta chains below come from one sample, sequenced in a study of blood T cell repertoires in COVID-19. TCRdb's table, derived via immunoSEQ multiplex PCR, lists solely in-frame clones and lacks some. The table records about 85,000 clones, about 90% of them present only once. The specimen was peripheral blood. All receptors derive from an elderly woman with active or convalescent COVID-19.

The rearrangement uses TRBV10-1 and TRBJ2-7, with D possibly TRBD1 on 6 matching bases. The CDR3 totals 15 residues. Trimming pared 8 bases from V and 0 bases from J, leaving 17 bases between. In germline, CDR1 is WNHNN, CDR2 SYGVQD (reference sequence). CDR3 bases: TGCGCCAGCCAGTCAGGCAGGGGCCTCTCCTACGAGCAGTACTTC. Translating gives CASQSGRGLSYEQYF.

The V and J genes are TRBV18 and TRBJ2-5; D perhaps matches TRBD1 (5 bases). Trimming took 3 bases from V and 5 from J, leaving 10 bases between them. Germline lookup yields CDR1 KGHSH and CDR2 LQKENI. The CDR3 has 13 residues. The CDR3 DNA reads TGTGCCAGCTCACCCGACAGTCGGGAGACCCAGTACTTC. It is translated as CASSPDSRETQYF.

The CDR3 protein is CASSPDRLTDTQYF. CDR3 in DNA: TGTGCCAGCAGCCCCGACAGACTCACAGATACGCAGTATTTT. J is TRBJ2-3 and V is TRBV7-3, with D possibly matching TRBD1 (5 bases). Trimming cost V 5 bases and J 2 bases, with 11 bases left between them. Germline V gives CDR1 SGHTA, CDR2 FQGTGA. CDR3 length: 14 residues.

This clone was recorded only once. The chain links TRBV6-5 to TRBJ1-5, with 10 bases identical to TRBD1. J was trimmed by 3 bases and V by 11 bases; bases with no gene match: 7. The CDR3 spans 14 residues. In germline, CDR1 is MNHEY, CDR2 SVGAGI. In nucleotides, the CDR3 is TGTGCCGCAAGTAGACAGGGGGCCAATCAGCCCCAGCATTTT. This gives the protein CAASRQGANQPQHF.

This clone was picked up one time. The V and J genes are TRBV29-1 and TRBJ2-1, with 10 bases fitting TRBD2. V dropped 6 bases and J dropped 0; count of bases not matched to a gene: 5. The CDR3 is 15 residues long. The germline V gene has CDR1 SQVTM and CDR2 ANQGSEA. CDR3: CSVQGLAASYNEQFF. CDR3 in DNA: TGCAGCGTCCAAGGACTAGCGGCCTCCTACAATGAGCAGTTCTTC.

V usage is TRBV29-1 and J usage is TRBJ2-1; 11 bases are a match to TRBD2. CDR3 length: 14 residues. Germline V gene data show CDR1 as SQVTM and CDR2 as ANQGSEA. The trim removed 7 bases at V and 7 bases at J, leaving 9 bases unmatched. In DNA, the CDR3 is TGCAGCGGGTTAGCGGGAGGGCCTTGGAATGAGCAGTTCTTC. This encodes CSGLAGGPWNEQFF.

The rearrangement links TRBV7-9 to TRBJ2-2, with 8 bases fitting TRBD1. CDR3 length: 18 residues. J lost 0 bases, V lost 5 bases, and 11 bases had no gene match. Germline CDR1 and CDR2: SEHNR and FQNEAQ (reference sequence). The CDR3 protein is CASSPRGPIQTNTGELFF. CDR3 nucleotide sequence: TGTGCCAGCAGCCCCAGGGGGCCGATTCAAACGAACACCGGGGAGCTGTTTTTT.